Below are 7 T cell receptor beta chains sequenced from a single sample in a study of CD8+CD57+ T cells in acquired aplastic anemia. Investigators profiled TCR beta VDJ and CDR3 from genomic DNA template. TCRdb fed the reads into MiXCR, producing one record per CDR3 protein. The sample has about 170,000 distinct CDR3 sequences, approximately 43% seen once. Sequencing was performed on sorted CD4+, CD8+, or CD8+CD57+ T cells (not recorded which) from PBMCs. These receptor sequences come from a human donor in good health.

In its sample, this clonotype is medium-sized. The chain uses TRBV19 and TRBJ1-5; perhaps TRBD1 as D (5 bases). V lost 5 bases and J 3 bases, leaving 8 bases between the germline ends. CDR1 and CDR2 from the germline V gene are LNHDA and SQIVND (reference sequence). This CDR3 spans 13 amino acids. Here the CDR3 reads CASSETVNQPQHF. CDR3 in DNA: TGTGCCAGTAGTGAGACAGTCAATCAGCCCCAGCATTTT.

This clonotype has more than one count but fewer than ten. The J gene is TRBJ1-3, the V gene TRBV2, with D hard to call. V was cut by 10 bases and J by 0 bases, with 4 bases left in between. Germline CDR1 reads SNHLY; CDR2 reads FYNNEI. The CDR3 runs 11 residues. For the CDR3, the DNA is TGTGCCACGGACTCTGGAAACACCATATATTTT. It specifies CATDSGNTIYF.

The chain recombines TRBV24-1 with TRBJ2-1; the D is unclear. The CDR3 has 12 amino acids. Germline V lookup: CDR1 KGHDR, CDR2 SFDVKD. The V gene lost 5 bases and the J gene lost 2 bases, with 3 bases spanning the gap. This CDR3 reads CATSAAYNEQFF. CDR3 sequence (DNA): TGTGCCACCAGTGCCGCCTACAATGAGCAGTTCTTC.

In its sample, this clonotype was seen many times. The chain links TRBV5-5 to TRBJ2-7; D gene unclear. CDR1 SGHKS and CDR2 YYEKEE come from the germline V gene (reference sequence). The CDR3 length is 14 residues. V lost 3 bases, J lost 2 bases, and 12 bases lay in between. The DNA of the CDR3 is TGTGCCAGCAGCTCTGGCATGGTCCCCTACGAGCAGTACTTC. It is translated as CASSSGMVPYEQYF.

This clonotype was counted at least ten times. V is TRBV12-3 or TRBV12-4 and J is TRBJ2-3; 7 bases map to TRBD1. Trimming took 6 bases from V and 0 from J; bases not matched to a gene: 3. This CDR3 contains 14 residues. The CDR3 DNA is TGTGCCAGCAGAAGACAGGGCAGCACAGATACGCAGTATTTT. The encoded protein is CASRRQGSTDTQYF.

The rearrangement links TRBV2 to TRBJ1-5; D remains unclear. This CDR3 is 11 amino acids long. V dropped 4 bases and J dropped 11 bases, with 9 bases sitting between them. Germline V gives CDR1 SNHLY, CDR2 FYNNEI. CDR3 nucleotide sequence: TGTGCCAGCAGTGCGGGGTCAGCCCAGCATTTT. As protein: CASSAGSAQHF.

The CDR3 here is CAWNPLSGVTGELFF. CDR3 coding DNA: TGTGCCTGGAACCCGCTTAGCGGGGTGACCGGGGAGCTGTTTTTT. The chain uses TRBV30 and TRBJ2-2; TRBD2 aligns across 8 bases. This CDR3 comprises 15 residues. Trimming removed 4 bases from V and 5 bases from J; junction bases left unmatched: 9. In germline, CDR1 is GTSNPN, CDR2 SVGIG (reference sequence).